Detailed here is one TCR beta chain. Its antigen remains unidentified. V trimming: 6 bases; J trimming: 4 bases; junction bases outside the gene matches: 2. This CDR3 is built from 13 residues. Germline assignment: CDR1 MNHEY and CDR2 SVGAGI. This sample was included in a study of T cell clones after liver transplantation. Across the study: Blood was drawn pre-transplant, before withdrawal, and after full or failed withdrawal. Regarding the study as a whole: Rather than being deleted, graft donor-reactive T cells may have moved into the graft. Small, mixed patient groups and varying post-transplant times limit these conclusions.

The protocol was immunoSEQ multiplex PCR, while the TCRdb copy is restricted to in-frame clones and leaves out a portion. The sample contains tens of thousands of clones, approximately 77% of which appear only once. The TCR sequence derives from a human patient who received a liver transplant. Some T cells may be the graft donor's. This chain links TRBV6-5 with TRBJ1-3, with TRBD1 matching 8 bases. The sequencing here drew on CD4+ T cells from blood, taken at the 22-month timepoint. CDR3 in DNA: TGTGCCAGCAGGAGGACAGGGGGAAACACCATATATTTT. Translation gives CASRRTGGNTIYF.